The 18 T cell receptor beta chains below come from one sample, sequenced in a study of blood T cells in healthy people across ages. Then a second PCR, running roughly 7 to 11 cycles, was carried out with a sample-barcoded 5' primer and a J-beta primer mix. Using its own MiXCR run on the 5' RACE reads, TCRdb lists one record per CDR3 protein. The sample yields under 1 million distinct CDR3 sequences, roughly 44% seen once. Sequences were obtained from blood. All receptors come from a man between 60 and 75 years old in good health.

Comment on this clonotype: With a much larger clone just one base away, this may be a read error. The CDR3 DNA reads as TGCGCCAGCGGCCAGGGCGCTGGGGCCAACGTCCTGACTTTC. This translates into CASGQGAGANVLTF. The chain joins TRBV4-1 to TRBJ2-6, with TRBD1 as a possible D gene (5 bases). From germline, CDR1 is MGHRA and CDR2 YSYEKL. The CDR3 contains 14 residues.

The V gene is TRBV7-9, the J gene TRBJ1-2, with TRBD1 as a possible D gene (6 bases). Per the germline V gene, CDR1 is SEHNR and CDR2 is FQNEAQ (reference sequence). The V end was cut by 4 bases, the J end by 6 bases, with 18 bases between. The CDR3 covers 15 residues. As DNA, the CDR3 is TGTGCCAGCAGCTCCAACCCAGGGGTTCGGCATGGCTACACCTTC. As protein: CASSSNPGVRHGYTF.

The gene calls are TRBV6-2 or TRBV6-3 and TRBJ2-6; D ambiguous. The V end was cut by 11 bases, the J end by 0 bases, with 5 bases between. This CDR3 comprises 12 residues. In germline, CDR1 is MNHEY, CDR2 SVGEGT. This CDR3 is CAHGSGANVLTF. In nucleotides, the CDR3 is TGTGCCCACGGCTCTGGGGCCAACGTCCTGACTTTC.

This clonotype showed up many times. The rearrangement links TRBV7-9 to TRBJ2-5; D gene ambiguous. Per the germline V gene, CDR1 is SEHNR and CDR2 is FQNEAQ (reference sequence). The CDR3 covers 13 residues. The V end was cut by 1 base, the J end by 2 bases, with 5 bases between. The CDR3 DNA reads as TGTGCCAGCAGCTTAGTTGTTCAAGAGACCCAGTACTTC. It yields the protein CASSLVVQETQYF. The entire variable domain, with the rest obtained from reference TRBV7-9 and TRBJ2-5, is as follows: DTGVSQNPRHKITKRGQNVTFRCDPISEHNRLYWYRQTLGQGPEFLTYFQNEAQLEKSRLLSDRFSAERPKGSFSTLEIQRTEQGDSAMYLCASSLVVQETQYFGPGTRLLVL.

This sequence joins TRBV28 and TRBJ2-5; D gene ambiguous. The germline gives CDR1 MDHEN, CDR2 SYDVKM. The CDR3 spans 12 residues. The ends were cut back, 7 bases at V and 5 bases at J, with 11 bases in the middle. In nucleotides, the CDR3 is TGTGCCAGCACCAGTAGAGCGGAGACCCAGTACTTC. This encodes CASTSRAETQYF.

Here the CDR3 DNA reads TGCAGTGCCTCAGCTGGTCGGGAGCTGTTTTTT. Its protein product is CSASAGRELFF. J is TRBJ2-2 and V is TRBV20-1; no clear D. Germline V gene data show CDR1 as DFQATT and CDR2 as SNEGSKA (reference sequence). V shed 6 bases and J shed 9 bases, with 11 bases lying between them. The CDR3 consists of 11 residues.

The gene calls are TRBV3-1 and TRBJ1-5; D not resolved. Germline assignment: CDR1 LGHDT and CDR2 YNNKEL (reference sequence). Trimming took off 0 bases at V and 5 bases at J, with 5 bases between the two ends. CDR3 length: 13 residues. CDR3 DNA: TGTGCCAGCAGCCAAGAATTCGATCAGCCCCAGCATTTT. Translation: CASSQEFDQPQHF.

With regard to this clonotype: This may be a read error: a much more frequent sequence differs by one nucleotide. The J gene is TRBJ2-7, the V gene TRBV11-1, with 7 positions matching TRBD1. TRBJ2-5 explains the end of the DNA better; the J call may be wrong. This CDR3 is 15 amino acids long. Per the germline V gene, CDR1 is SGHAT and CDR2 is FQDESV (reference sequence). The CDR3 reads CASSLITGVLETQYF. CDR3 nucleotides: TGTGCCAGCAGCTTAATTACAGGGGTCCTAGAGACCCAGTACTTC.

The genes are TRBV20-1 and TRBJ2-7; D is unresolved. The CDR3 has 15 amino acids. The germline CDR1 and CDR2 sequences are DFQATT and SNEGSKA (reference sequence). V shed 0 bases and J shed 1 base, with 13 bases lying between them. This CDR3 is CSARDHRVSSYEQYF. The CDR3 nucleotides are TGCAGTGCTAGAGATCACCGAGTTTCGTCCTACGAGCAGTACTTC.

The rearrangement joins TRBV27 to TRBJ2-5; 10 bases map to TRBD2. The V and J ends lost 4 bases and 11 bases, in that order; junction bases with no gene match: 13. Germline V gives CDR1 MNHEY, CDR2 SMNVEV (reference sequence). The CDR3 is 15 amino acids. CDR3 loop: CASSSSGGLNNEQYF. The CDR3 region has the DNA TGTGCCAGCAGTTCTAGCGGGGGATTAAACAATGAGCAGTACTTC.

This chain links TRBV4-3 with TRBJ1-1, with D possibly matching TRBD1 (5 bases). The germline V and J ends were trimmed by 1 base and 4 bases, with 10 bases remaining between them. Germline V gene data show CDR1 as LGHNA and CDR2 as YSLEER. The CDR3 consists of 14 residues. DNA of the CDR3: TGCGCCAGCAGCCAAGTCGTGGGGGGCACTGAAGCTTTCTTT. Protein product: CASSQVVGGTEAFF.

V gene TRBV20-1 combines with J gene TRBJ1-2; D gene unclear. The CDR3 covers 10 residues. Germline V gene data show CDR1 as DFQATT and CDR2 as SNEGSKA (reference sequence). The CDR3 DNA sequence: TGCAGGGCGAGAAGGGATGGCTACACCTTC. This encodes CRARRDGYTF.

The J gene is TRBJ1-1, the V gene TRBV5-1; TRBD1 might be the D (5 bases). CDR1 and CDR2 from the germline V gene are SGHRS and YFSETQ. The CDR3 is 13 residues long. V shed 0 bases and J shed 4 bases, with 7 bases lying between them. In DNA form, the CDR3 reads TGCGCCAGCAGCTTGGCAGGGAGCACTGAAGCTTTCTTT. Translation gives CASSLAGSTEAFF.

V and J are TRBV20-1 and TRBJ1-6; possible D gene TRBD1, 5 bases. This CDR3 region has 15 residues. Looked up from germline, CDR1 is DFQATT and CDR2 is SNEGSKA (reference sequence). The V and J ends lost 4 bases and 8 bases respectively, with 18 bases between them. The DNA for the CDR3 is TGCAGTGCTACCCGGGGGACCCTGGGCGATTCACCCCTCCACTTT. Protein: CSATRGTLGDSPLHF.

The chain recombines TRBV27 with TRBJ1-2; a possible D gene is TRBD1 (5 bases). The CDR3 sequence is 12 residues long. In germline, CDR1 is MNHEY, CDR2 SMNVEV (reference sequence). Trimming cost V 4 bases and J 8 bases, with 11 bases left between them. CDR3 loop: CASSSLGGGYTF. CDR3 in DNA: TGTGCCAGCAGTTCCTTGGGGGGAGGCTACACCTTC.

V gene TRBV2 combines with J gene TRBJ2-5, with D maybe TRBD1 (6 bases). Judging by the DNA end, TRBJ2-7 fits better; the J call may be wrong. The CDR3 loop spans 15 amino acids. The V gene's germline CDR1 is SNHLY and CDR2 FYNNEI. This chain's CDR3 is CVTANSGEAFSEQYF. Written as DNA, the CDR3 is TGTGTCACAGCTAACTCAGGGGAAGCCTTTAGCGAGCAGTACTTC.

V is TRBV12-3 or TRBV12-4 and J is TRBJ1-1; 8 bases line up with TRBD1. The trim removed 6 bases at V and 1 base at J, leaving 4 bases unmatched. This CDR3 has 14 residues. The CDR3 nucleotides read TGTGCCAGCAGACCTACAGGGGGGAACACTGAAGCTTTCTTT. Translated: CASRPTGGNTEAFF.

This clonotype has only a few counts. The chain joins TRBV5-8 to TRBJ2-7; D remains unclear. The CDR3 is 14 amino acids. Germline loops: CDR1 SGHTS, CDR2 YDEGEE. Trimming took off 1 base at V and 0 bases at J, with 8 bases between the two ends. Here the CDR3 DNA reads TGTGCCAGCAGCTTGCCGACGCTCTCCTACGAGCAGTACTTC. Translating it yields CASSLPTLSYEQYF.